This TCR beta chain was observed in a study of CD8 T cells in ankylosing spondylitis. Study conclusions and caveats: Significantly higher representation of disease-linked clones was reported for matched ankylosing spondylitis synovial fluid. Several of the motif variants were reported before in synovial fluid and blood from reactive arthritis.

This clonotype was seen a few times. Its specificity is not known. With 3 bases removed from V and 4 bases from J, the gap between germline ends came to 14 bases. The CDR3 contains 16 residues. Germline CDR1 reads KGHDR; CDR2 reads SFDVKD. The authors made TCR beta libraries by quantitative 5'-RACE with molecular barcodes. From the 5' RACE reads, TCRdb called clonotypes with MiXCR, one entry per CDR3 protein. The sample includes a few hundred thousand distinct CDR3 sequences, 15% to 20% seen only once; the top ten take over 25%. The TCR was taken from a male donor with ankylosing spondylitis or in good health (not recorded which). The chain carries TRBV24-1 and TRBJ2-2; D might be TRBD1 (6 bases). Source material: blood, either unsorted or a sorted T cell fraction (not recorded which). The CDR3 loop is CATSDGTTVATGELFF. CDR3 nucleotides: TGTGCCACCAGTGATGGGACAACGGTGGCCACCGGGGAGCTGTTTTTT.